This TCR beta chain was recorded in a study of blood T cell repertoires in COVID-19. This clone was seen just once. Trimming pared 6 bases from V and 0 bases from J, leaving 9 bases between. The CDR3 extends over 13 amino acids. Germline CDR1 KGHSH, CDR2 LQKENI. Generated by immunoSEQ multiplex PCR, the TCRdb table keeps only in-frame clones and is missing some. The table has about 97,000 clones, about 85% seen once. The specimen was peripheral blood. The V and J genes are TRBV18 and TRBJ2-7, with D possibly matching TRBD1 (5 bases). The source is a man in his sixties with acute or convalescent COVID-19. Here the CDR3 reads CASSQGSSYEQYF. The CDR3, as DNA: TGTGCCAGCTCCCAGGGCTCCTCCTACGAGCAGTACTTC.